This passage covers 10 T cell receptor beta chains from one sample sequenced in a study of OX40 agonist ivuxolimab in advanced cancers. The table came from immunoSEQ multiplex PCR; TCRdb's copy has only in-frame clones and leaves some out. The profile shows 65,000 to 85,000 clones, roughly 84% of them singletons. Sequences were derived from CD4+ or CD8+ T cells sorted from blood, sampled in a trial of the OX40 agonist ivuxolimab. These receptors were obtained from an adult with an advanced solid tumor such as melanoma, head and neck, liver or kidney cancer.

This clone was found many times. The chain recombines TRBV7-6 with TRBJ1-3; possible D gene TRBD1, 5 bases. The V gene's germline CDR1 is SGHVS and CDR2 FNYEAQ. Trimming removed 4 bases at V and 0 bases at J, with 16 bases between. The CDR3 extends over 17 amino acids. The CDR3 spells CASSSDLVGASGNTIYF. The DNA for the CDR3 is TGTGCCAGCAGCTCGGACCTCGTAGGGGCCTCTGGAAACACCATATATTTT.

This clone appeared a few times. The chain employs TRBV28 and TRBJ1-5; the match to TRBD1 covers 9 bases. With V trimmed by 7 bases and J by 11 bases, 18 bases remained unmatched. The CDR3 is 16 amino acids. CDR1 and CDR2 from the germline V gene are MDHEN and SYDVKM. The CDR3 DNA follows: TGTGCCAGCATGGTAACCGGGACAGGGCCTGTGGGGTCCCAGCATTTT. Its translation is CASMVTGTGPVGSQHF.

V gene TRBV10-3 combines with J gene TRBJ2-1; possibly TRBD2 for D (7 bases). Trimming removed 6 bases from V and 7 bases from J, with 22 bases in between. Germline V CDR1 and CDR2: ENHRY, SYGVKD. The length of the CDR3 is 16 residues. This CDR3 is CAIRQVGGGASNEQFF. CDR3 DNA sequence: TGTGCCATCAGGCAGGTTGGTGGGGGGGCGAGTAATGAGCAGTTCTTC.

The rearrangement joins TRBV10-3 to TRBJ1-1, with D tentatively TRBD1 (6 bases). There are 14 residues in the CDR3. V lost 4 bases to trimming and J lost 2 bases, with 11 bases between them. Germline loops: CDR1 ENHRY, CDR2 SYGVKD. DNA of the CDR3: TGTGCCATCAGTGGACAGGCCCTCAACACTGAAGCTTTCTTT. This encodes CAISGQALNTEAFF.

The chain employs TRBV7-2 and TRBJ1-3, with D possibly TRBD1 on 6 matching bases. Germline CDR1 is SGHTA and CDR2 is FQGNSA. Trimming removed 1 base at V and 0 bases at J, with 10 bases between. CDR3 length: 16 amino acids. Written as DNA, the CDR3 is TGTGCCAGCAGCTTAGTAGGCAGGGGCTCTGGAAACACCATATATTTT. Amino acid sequence: CASSLVGRGSGNTIYF.

The V gene is TRBV9, the J gene TRBJ2-2; 8 nucleotides match TRBD2. V lost 0 bases to trimming and J lost 6 bases; unmatched junction nucleotides: 7. Germline CDR1 reads SGDLS; CDR2 reads YYNGEE. The CDR3 contains 16 residues. CDR3: CASSVVSSGGPGELFF. In DNA, the CDR3 is TGTGCCAGCAGCGTAGTATCGAGCGGGGGTCCCGGGGAGCTGTTTTTT.

The chain is built from TRBV5-4 and TRBJ1-6; D is unresolved. Deletions cut 0 bases from V and 7 bases from J, with 14 bases between. Germline-derived CDR1 and CDR2 are SGHNT and YYREEE (reference sequence). The CDR3 loop spans 16 amino acids. The CDR3, as DNA: TGTGCCAGCAGCTTGGCGGCAGCGGGGTTAAATTCACCCCTCCACTTT. Translating it yields CASSLAAAGLNSPLHF.

The V gene is TRBV27, the J gene TRBJ1-2, with TRBD1 matching over 9 bases. Germline V gives CDR1 MNHEY, CDR2 SMNVEV (reference sequence). CDR3 size: 14 residues. With V trimmed by 5 bases and J by 2 bases, 3 bases remained unmatched. As DNA, the CDR3 is TGTGCCAGCAGTCGGGGGACAGGGAACTATGGCTACACCTTC. This encodes CASSRGTGNYGYTF.

This chain joins TRBV5-4 and TRBJ2-1, with TRBD2 matching over 9 bases. Germline V CDR1 and CDR2: SGHNT, YYREEE (reference sequence). The CDR3 runs to 16 residues. V lost 4 bases to trimming and J lost 4 bases; unmatched junction nucleotides: 9. The CDR3 reads CASSTSAGGEYNEQFF. CDR3 nucleotides: TGTGCCAGCAGCACCTCTGCGGGGGGGGAGTACAATGAGCAGTTCTTC.

The rearrangement uses TRBV7-9 and TRBJ2-3; TRBD2 aligns across 8 bases. The CDR3 consists of 16 residues. Trimming cost V 4 bases and J 0 bases; bases outside gene matches: 6. From germline, CDR1 is SEHNR and CDR2 FQNEAQ (reference sequence). As DNA, the CDR3 is TGTGCCAGCAGCTGGGGAGCGGGGGCCAGCACAGATACGCAGTATTTT. Its protein is CASSWGAGASTDTQYF.